These T cell receptor beta chains were read from a single sample in a study of T cell responses to AZD1222 COVID-19 vaccine. TCRdb's copy holds only in-frame clones and misses some; the assay was immunoSEQ multiplex PCR. Of roughly 150,000 clones in the sample, 75% to 90% are singletons; the top ten hold roughly 8%. The sample consisted of peripheral blood, taken on day 0 of AZD1222 vaccination. Receptor source: an adult in good health. CDR3s include the opening cysteine and the closing phenylalanine or tryptophan. A D gene is named only where the DNA matches it firmly. Clone size is shown for a subset of rows, as once, few, many or a class of expanded clone.

>NA|TRBV7-2|NA|TRBJ2-4
CASSLSRTGTKNIQYF
TGTGCCAGCAGCCTCTCGAGGACGGGAACCAAAAACATTCAGTACTTC
>NA|TRBV28|NA|TRBJ2-3
CASSLVTGNPTDTQYF
TGTGCCAGCAGTTTAGTAACAGGGAATCCCACAGATACGCAGTATTTT
>NA|TRBV12-3/TRBV12-4|NA|TRBJ1-1
CASSRGTEAFF
TGTGCCAGCAGTCGGGGGACTGAAGCTTTCTTT
>NA|TRBV29-1|TRBD2|TRBJ2-1
CSLGLAGTNEQFF
TGCAGCCTGGGGCTAGCGGGCACCAATGAGCAGTTCTTC
>NA|TRBV24-1|NA|TRBJ1-4
CANRRVNEKLFF
TGTGCCAACCGACGGGTGAATGAAAAACTGTTTTTT
>NA|TRBV5-5|NA|TRBJ1-1
CASRRAGLSREAFF
TGTGCCAGCAGGAGAGCGGGCCTATCACGTGAAGCTTTCTTT
>NA|TRBV18|NA|TRBJ1-5
CASSNSLGQPQHF
TGTGCCAGCTCAAATTCGTTGGGTCAGCCCCAGCATTTT
>NA|TRBV3-1/TRBV3-2|TRBD2|TRBJ2-1
CASSQVSKRGTPYNEQFF
TGTGCCAGCAGCCAAGTCTCGAAGCGGGGGACCCCTTACAATGAGCAGTTCTTC
>NA|TRBV24-1|NA|TRBJ2-3
CATSDSLGTTDTQYF
TGTGCCACCAGTGATTCCCTCGGGACCACAGATACGCAGTATTTT
>NA|TRBV4-2|TRBD2|TRBJ2-4
CASSQGIGLAGGQQYF
TGTGCCAGCAGCCAAGGAATTGGCCTAGCGGGGGGCCAGCAGTACTTC
>NA|TRBV19|NA|TRBJ1-1
CATNPGTGMNTEAFF
TGTGCCACCAACCCGGGCACGGGAATGAACACTGAAGCTTTCTTT
>once|TRBV5-1|NA|TRBJ1-6
CASSADGESSPLHF
TGCGCCAGCAGCGCGGACGGGGAGAGTTCACCCCTCCACTTT
>NA|TRBV7-2|NA|TRBJ1-4
CASSLGAKTNEKLFF
TGTGCCAGCAGCTTAGGGGCCAAGACTAATGAAAAACTGTTTTTT
>NA|TRBV28|NA|TRBJ2-2
CASNLHPGNTGELFF
TGTGCCAGCAACCTGCACCCAGGGAACACCGGGGAGCTGTTTTTT
>NA|TRBV6-1|NA|TRBJ2-2
CASSEARQQNTGELFF
TGTGCCAGCAGTGAAGCGAGACAGCAGAACACCGGGGAGCTGTTTTTT
>NA|TRBV18|NA|TRBJ2-7
CASSRTYEQYF
TGTGCCAGCTCACGGACCTACGAGCAGTACTTC
>NA|TRBV19|NA|TRBJ1-2
CASRRASGVHGYTF
TGTGCCAGTAGGCGTGCATCGGGGGTACATGGCTACACCTTC
>once|TRBV6-4|NA|TRBJ1-1
CASPGPDEAFF
TGTGCCAGCCCAGGTCCGGATGAAGCTTTCTTT
>NA|TRBV6-5|NA|TRBJ2-4
CASVGAAENIQYF
TGTGCCAGCGTTGGGGCAGCGGAAAACATTCAGTACTTC
>NA|TRBV7-2|NA|TRBJ2-7
CASSLTYEQYF
TGTGCCAGCAGCTTAACCTACGAGCAGTACTTC
>NA|TRBV5-8|TRBD2|TRBJ2-3
CASSSGLAGALTQYF
TGTGCCAGCAGCAGTGGACTAGCGGGAGCCCTTACGCAGTATTTT
>NA|TRBV7-9|NA|TRBJ1-6
CASSLERGGSPLHF
TGTGCCAGCAGCTTAGAACGGGGTGGTTCACCCCTCCACTTT
>once|TRBV6-6|NA|TRBJ2-3
CASSYSSRTDTQYF
TGTGCCAGCAGTTACTCTTCCCGCACAGATACGCAGTATTTT
>NA|TRBV7-2|NA|TRBJ1-5
CASSLVGHNQPQHF
TGTGCCAGCAGCTTAGTGGGTCACAATCAGCCCCAGCATTTT